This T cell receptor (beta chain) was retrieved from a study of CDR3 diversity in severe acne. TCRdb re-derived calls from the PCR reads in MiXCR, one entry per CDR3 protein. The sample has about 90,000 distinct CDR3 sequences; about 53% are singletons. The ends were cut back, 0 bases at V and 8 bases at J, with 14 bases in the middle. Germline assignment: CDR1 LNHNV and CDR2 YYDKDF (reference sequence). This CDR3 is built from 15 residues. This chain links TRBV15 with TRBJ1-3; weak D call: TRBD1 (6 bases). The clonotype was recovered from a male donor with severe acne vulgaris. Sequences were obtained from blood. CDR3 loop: CATSRDPGRTDTIYF. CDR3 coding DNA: TGTGCCACCAGCAGAGATCCCGGGCGGACAGACACCATATATTTT.